This T cell receptor beta chain is from a study of identifying expanded T cells in peripheral blood. The protocol was immunoSEQ multiplex PCR, while the TCRdb copy is restricted to in-frame clones and leaves out a portion. The sample holds 60,000 or so clones, under 85% seen once. Comment on this clone: Its antigen is unknown.

Study-level results: Approximately 1.2 clones differed between technical replicates, versus approximately 17 and 20 over time. Two-week clone count variance significantly increased as total template count grew.

During the collection period, no donor immune events like infections were recorded. Trimming left V 7 bases short and J 0 bases short, with 19 bases between. Germline lookup yields CDR1 LGHNT and CDR2 FRNRAP. The CDR3 extends over 16 amino acids. This receptor was obtained from a person between 18 and 75 years old in good health. The chain employs TRBV12-5 and TRBJ2-7; tentatively, D is TRBD1 (6 bases). Material: blood. CDR3: CASANSQGTASYEQYF. The CDR3 DNA follows: TGTGCTAGTGCCAACTCACAGGGTACCGCCTCCTACGAGCAGTACTTC.